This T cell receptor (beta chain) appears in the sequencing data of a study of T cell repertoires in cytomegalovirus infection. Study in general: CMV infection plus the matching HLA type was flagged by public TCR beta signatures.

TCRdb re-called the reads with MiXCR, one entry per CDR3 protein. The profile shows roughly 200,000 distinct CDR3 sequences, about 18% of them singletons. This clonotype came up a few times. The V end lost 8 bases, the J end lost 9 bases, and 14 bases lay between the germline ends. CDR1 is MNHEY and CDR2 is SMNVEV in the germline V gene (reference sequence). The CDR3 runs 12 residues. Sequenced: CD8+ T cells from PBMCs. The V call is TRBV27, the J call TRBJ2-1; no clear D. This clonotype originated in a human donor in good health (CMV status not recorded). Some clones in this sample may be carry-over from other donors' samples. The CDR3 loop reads CASLSGFGEQFF. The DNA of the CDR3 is TGTGCCAGCCTTTCAGGCTTTGGTGAGCAGTTCTTC.